One and the same sample provided the 4 T cell receptor beta chains below, sequenced in a study of post-analysis software for immune sequencing data. Unique molecular identifiers were built into the TCR beta cDNA libraries. TCRdb passed the PCR reads through MiXCR, listing each CDR3 protein once. The sample lists under 900,000 distinct CDR3 sequences, about 57% occurring once. Study conclusions and caveats: Controls showed lower frequencies than patients for several TRBV segments, and TRBV5-6, TRBV5-1 and TRBV20-1 were among these.

No antigen is known for these receptors. Sequencing input: blood. Receptors were obtained from a girl aged 10-17 years with multiple sclerosis.

This clonotype was detected many times. V gene TRBV20-1 combines with J gene TRBJ2-5; D perhaps matches TRBD2 (5 bases). CDR1 is DFQATT and CDR2 is SNEGSKA in the germline V gene (reference sequence). The V and J ends lost 0 bases and 4 bases respectively, with 12 bases between them. This CDR3 has 14 amino acids. The CDR3: CSARDARGGETQYF. CDR3 bases: TGCAGTGCTAGAGATGCACGAGGAGGAGAGACCCAGTACTTC.

A remark on this clonotype: One end of the junction varies from germline; a read error may be responsible. The rearrangement links TRBV4-1 to TRBJ2-3; D may correspond to TRBD1 or TRBD2 (6 bases each). CDR1 and CDR2 from the germline V gene are MGHRA and YSYEKL. This CDR3 spans 15 amino acids. The CDR3 region is CASSHRAGSTDTQYF. CDR3 in DNA: TGCGCTAGCAGCCACAGGGCGGGAAGCACAGATACGCAGTATTTT.

CDR3: CASSITSGTSGMKQYF. The DNA for the CDR3 is TGTGCCAGCAGCATAACGTCCGGGACTAGCGGGATGAAGCAGTATTTT. This sequence joins TRBV9 and TRBJ2-3; 13 bases match TRBD2. The CDR3 has 16 residues. Germline assignment: CDR1 SGDLS and CDR2 YYNGEE. V shed 4 bases and J 11 bases; nucleotides not matched to a gene: 13.

V gene TRBV29-1 combines with J gene TRBJ2-7, with D possibly TRBD1 on 5 matching bases. The germline CDR1 and CDR2 sequences are SQVTM and ANQGSEA. The CDR3 runs 12 residues. Trimming shortened V by 7 bases and J by 2 bases, and 12 bases separated the two germline ends. The CDR3 sequence: CSGRTSAYEQYF. As DNA, the CDR3 is TGCAGCGGTAGGACATCAGCCTACGAGCAGTACTTC.